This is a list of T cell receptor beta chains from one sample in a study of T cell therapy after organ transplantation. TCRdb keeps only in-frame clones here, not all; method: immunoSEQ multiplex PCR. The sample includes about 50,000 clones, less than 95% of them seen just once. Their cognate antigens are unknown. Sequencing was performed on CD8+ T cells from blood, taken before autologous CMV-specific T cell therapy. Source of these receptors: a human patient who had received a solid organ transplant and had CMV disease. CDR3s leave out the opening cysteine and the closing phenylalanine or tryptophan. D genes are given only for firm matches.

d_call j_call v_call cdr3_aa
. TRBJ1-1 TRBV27 ASSFRSLGLNTEAF
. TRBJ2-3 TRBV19 ASSMGGLTSTDTQY
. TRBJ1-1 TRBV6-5 ASSYSVRPNTEAF
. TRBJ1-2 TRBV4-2 ASSLPHLEAEGYT
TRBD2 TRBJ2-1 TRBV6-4 ASSGASGGYNEQF
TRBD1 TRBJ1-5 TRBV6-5 ASSSGQGPQPQH
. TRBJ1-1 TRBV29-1 SVEATGLNTEAF
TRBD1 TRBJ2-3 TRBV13 ASSSRGQGATDTQY
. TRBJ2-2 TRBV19 ASSILGKHRTTGELF
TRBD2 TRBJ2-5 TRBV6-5 ASSYSIGGVQETQY
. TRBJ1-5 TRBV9 ASSVGTAPNQPQH
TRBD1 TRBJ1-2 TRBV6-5 ASSSTGTGDDYT
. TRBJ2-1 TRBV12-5 ASGLIDPEDSNEQF
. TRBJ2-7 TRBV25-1 ASSAKRQHLYEQY